What follows describes a single TCR beta chain. This entry belongs to a study of neurological immune-mediated disorders. The germline V and J ends were trimmed by 11 bases and 3 bases, with 16 bases remaining between them. CDR3 size: 13 residues. In germline, CDR1 is WNHNN, CDR2 SYGVQD (reference sequence). Time point indicated: longitudinal time-point 2. TCRdb reprocessed the 5' RACE reads with MiXCR, giving one entry per CDR3 protein. The sample lists some 60,000 distinct CDR3 sequences, more than 8% occurring once. The specimen was PBMCs. The chain joins TRBV10-1 to TRBJ2-5; possibly TRBD1 for D (6 bases). This clonotype originated in a man aged 25-45 years in good health. CDR3 sequence (DNA): TGCGCCCTTTCGGCCAGGGGAAAAGAGACCCAGTACTTC. Its translation: CALSARGKETQYF.